This T cell receptor (beta chain) was recorded in a study of identical twins. J lost 5 bases, V lost 6 bases, and 4 bases had no gene match. Germline-derived CDR1 and CDR2 are MNHNS and SASEGT. The CDR3 totals 13 residues. From the 5' RACE reads, TCRdb called clonotypes with MiXCR, one entry per CDR3 protein. The repertoire consists of about 900,000 distinct CDR3 sequences, with about 12% occurring once and the leading ten covering about 1.6%. This clonotype was seen more than once but under ten times. The antigen remains unidentified. Broader study findings: Cord blood beta clonotypes that were abundant carried fewer insertions, and memory repertoires showed no such trend. Researchers reported excess low generation probability among twin-shared out-of-frame alpha sequences.

These data were also filed under a second study, of yellow fever vaccine responses in identical twins. That work adds: It has been reported that, in twins, the vaccine T cell response seemed partly convergent and partly personalized.

The chain carries TRBV6-1 and TRBJ2-5; 9 bases are a match to TRBD1. The sample comprised PBMCs. This sequence was found in a woman between 18 and 29 years old in good health. CDR3 in amino acids: CASRHRGLETQYF. CDR3 DNA: TGTGCCAGCAGACACAGGGGGCTGGAGACCCAGTACTTC.